The clone carrying this T cell receptor beta chain was found many times. The data originate from a study of human T cells and chemical hapten exposure. The CDR3 has 13 residues. Germline lookup yields CDR1 KGHDR and CDR2 SFDVKD. Losses at the gene ends were 6 bases for V and 6 bases for J; bases not matched to a gene: 6. TCRdb reprocessed the RACE reads via MiXCR and lists one record per CDR3 protein. The data contain tens of thousands of distinct CDR3 sequences, around 11% of them singletons. The sample's time point: patch test 1, 2 weeks after DPC sensitization. As for treatment: therapeutic diphenylcyclopropenone sensitization with weekly scalp DPC.

The chain couples TRBV24-1 to TRBJ2-5, with TRBD1 identical over 7 bases. This clonotype originated in a woman aged 60-75 years with alopecia areata. Some clones in this sample may be carry-over from other donors' samples. Source: whole blood, taken in connection with sensitization to the hapten diphenylcyclopropenone (DPC). CDR3 sequence: CATSKNRGQTQYF. The DNA of the CDR3 is TGTGCCACCAGTAAAAACAGGGGCCAGACCCAGTACTTC.